This TCR beta chain was profiled in a study of STAT3 mutations in large granular lymphocyte leukemia. Study-wide points: Every T-LGLL patient had at least one immunodominant TCRbeta clonotype.

The assay was immunoSEQ multiplex PCR, and TCRdb's table has in-frame clones only and misses some. The sample lists some 10,000 clones, more than 75% seen once, with about 38% in the top ten. The CDR3 is 13 residues long. CDR1 is KGHSH, CDR2 LQKENI, per germline. The V segment lost 3 bases and the J segment 5 bases; nucleotides outside the gene matches: 3. The sample holds one count of this clone. Its specificity is unknown. The genes are TRBV18 and TRBJ2-5, with 7 bases fitting TRBD2. The TCR was taken from a man in his sixties with T-cell large granular lymphocyte leukemia. Some clones in this sample may be carry-over from other donors' samples. The sequenced material came from peripheral blood mononuclear cells. The CDR3 DNA is TGTGCCAGCTCACCGTCCGGGGGGGAGACCCAGTACTTC. Its translation is CASSPSGGETQYF.